This entry describes one T cell receptor beta chain. The data were taken from a study of T cell changes during pregnancy in multiple sclerosis. Looked up from germline, CDR1 is SGHVS and CDR2 is FQNEAQ. CDR3 length: 16 amino acids. V lost 0 bases, J lost 9 bases, and 6 bases stayed unmatched. Clones were sequenced by immunoSEQ multiplex PCR, and TCRdb holds only the in-frame ones, with some missing. The sample shows about 100,000 clones, roughly 92% of them seen only once. Here the sequenced sample was peripheral blood, taken in the second trimester of pregnancy. The receptor was derived from a female donor with multiple sclerosis, enrolled in a pregnancy study. The rearrangement links TRBV7-8 to TRBJ1-6; the match to TRBD1 covers 9 bases. For the CDR3, the DNA is TGTGCCAGCAGCTTAGCACAGGGGGCTCCCACTTCACCCCTCCACTTT. The encoded protein is CASSLAQGAPTSPLHF.